These T cell receptor beta chains were read from a single sample in a study of blood T cells in healthy people across ages. TCRdb called the 5' RACE reads again in MiXCR, with one record for every CDR3 protein. The sample lists 800,000 to 950,000 distinct CDR3 sequences; under 35% were seen once. These data were also reused for a study on T cells of mothers and their children.

The specimen was blood. The receptors derive from a woman in her thirties or forties in good health. Both conserved end residues are part of each CDR3. The D gene is left open where the match is weak. A clone size is listed for some rows: how often the clone was seen (once, few, many), or a class if it is expanded.

j_call: TRBJ2-2; d_call: NA; clone_size: few; v_call: TRBV28; cdr3_length: 13; cdr3_aa: CASIAGPSGELFF; cdr3_nt: TGTGCCAGCATAGCAGGGCCATCCGGGGAGCTGTTTTTT
j_call: TRBJ2-7; d_call: NA; clone_size: few; v_call: TRBV20-1; cdr3_length: 15; cdr3_aa: CSAPPFRGSSYEQYF; cdr3_nt: TGCAGTGCTCCTCCCTTCAGGGGAAGCTCCTACGAGCAGTACTTC
j_call: TRBJ2-2; d_call: NA; clone_size: NA; v_call: TRBV20-1; cdr3_length: 15; cdr3_aa: CSAREEGYGTGELFF; cdr3_nt: TGCAGTGCTAGAGAGGAGGGGTACGGCACCGGGGAGCTGTTTTTT
j_call: TRBJ2-3; d_call: NA; clone_size: NA; v_call: TRBV27; cdr3_length: 15; cdr3_aa: CASSLLVAPRDTLYF; cdr3_nt: TGTGCCAGCAGTCTACTAGTGGCTCCTAGAGATACGCTGTATTTT
j_call: TRBJ2-6; d_call: NA; clone_size: many; v_call: TRBV6-1; cdr3_length: 15; cdr3_aa: CASSEAGLGANVLTF; cdr3_nt: TGTGCCAGCAGTGAAGCAGGGCTTGGGGCCAACGTCCTGACTTTC
j_call: TRBJ2-1; d_call: TRBD2; clone_size: few; v_call: TRBV7-9; cdr3_length: 17; cdr3_aa: CVSSPTVSGGSDNEQFF; cdr3_nt: TGTGTCAGCAGCCCGACGGTTAGCGGGGGGTCCGACAATGAGCAGTTCTTC
j_call: TRBJ2-7; d_call: TRBD2; clone_size: many; v_call: TRBV20-1; cdr3_length: 15; cdr3_aa: CSAESGTSGASEQYF; cdr3_nt: TGCAGTGCTGAATCCGGGACTAGCGGGGCATCCGAGCAGTACTTC
j_call: TRBJ2-7; d_call: NA; clone_size: many; v_call: TRBV5-1; cdr3_length: 15; cdr3_aa: CASSSRGGAHYEQYF; cdr3_nt: TGCGCCAGCAGCTCCCGAGGGGGGGCCCACTACGAGCAGTACTTC
j_call: TRBJ2-1; d_call: TRBD1; clone_size: NA; v_call: TRBV12-3/TRBV12-4; cdr3_length: 17; cdr3_aa: CANSLPPGQGSSETQFF; cdr3_nt: TGTGCCAACAGTTTGCCACCCGGACAGGGTAGTTCTGAGACCCAGTTCTTC
j_call: TRBJ1-2; d_call: NA; clone_size: NA; v_call: TRBV4-1; cdr3_length: 13; cdr3_aa: CASSQVGADGYTF; cdr3_nt: TGCGCCAGCAGCCAAGTGGGAGCAGATGGCTACACCTTC
j_call: TRBJ2-6; d_call: NA; clone_size: many; v_call: TRBV5-1; cdr3_length: 15; cdr3_aa: CASSLQDSGANVLTF; cdr3_nt: TGCGCCAGCAGCCTACAGGACTCTGGGGCCAACGTCCTGACTTTC
j_call: TRBJ2-7; d_call: NA; clone_size: few; v_call: TRBV6-2/TRBV6-3; cdr3_length: 14; cdr3_aa: CACSRFVLSYEQYF; cdr3_nt: TGTGCCTGCAGCCGTTTTGTCCTCTCCTACGAGCAGTACTTC
j_call: TRBJ2-1; d_call: NA; clone_size: many; v_call: TRBV28; cdr3_length: 11; cdr3_aa: CASYSRNEQFF; cdr3_nt: TGTGCCAGCTACAGCCGGAATGAGCAGTTCTTC
j_call: TRBJ2-5; d_call: TRBD2; clone_size: few; v_call: TRBV20-1; cdr3_length: 17; cdr3_aa: CSAIRLAGGGAGETQYF; cdr3_nt: TGCAGTGCTATTAGACTAGCGGGAGGAGGTGCAGGCGAGACCCAGTACTTC
j_call: TRBJ1-2; d_call: NA; clone_size: few; v_call: TRBV7-9; cdr3_length: 15; cdr3_aa: CASSLVVTGSFGYTF; cdr3_nt: TGTGCCAGCAGCTTAGTCGTCACAGGGAGTTTTGGCTACACCTTC
j_call: TRBJ2-1; d_call: NA; clone_size: many; v_call: TRBV6-1; cdr3_length: 16; cdr3_aa: CASSEAQGIRYNEQFF; cdr3_nt: TGTGCCAGCAGTGAAGCGCAGGGGATCCGATACAATGAGCAGTTCTTC
j_call: TRBJ2-2; d_call: NA; clone_size: few; v_call: TRBV7-9; cdr3_length: 16; cdr3_aa: CASTKDHRANTGELFF; cdr3_nt: TGTGCCAGCACCAAAGACCACAGAGCGAACACCGGGGAGCTGTTTTTT
j_call: TRBJ2-5; d_call: NA; clone_size: many; v_call: TRBV7-2; cdr3_length: 15; cdr3_aa: CASSLDARGWQTQYF; cdr3_nt: TGTGCCAGCAGCCTCGACGCTAGGGGCTGGCAGACCCAGTACTTC
j_call: TRBJ2-5; d_call: NA; clone_size: many; v_call: TRBV9; cdr3_length: 13; cdr3_aa: CASSVEEAETQYF; cdr3_nt: TGTGCCAGCAGCGTAGAAGAGGCGGAGACCCAGTACTTC
j_call: TRBJ1-3; d_call: NA; clone_size: NA; v_call: TRBV14; cdr3_length: 16; cdr3_aa: CASSHSRGSRRNTIYF; cdr3_nt: TGTGCCAGCAGCCATAGCCGGGGTTCCAGACGTAACACCATATATTTT
j_call: TRBJ2-3; d_call: NA; clone_size: NA; v_call: TRBV5-6; cdr3_length: 13; cdr3_aa: CANSPDRTDTQYF; cdr3_nt: TGTGCCAACAGTCCTGACCGCACAGATACGCAGTATTTT
j_call: TRBJ2-7; d_call: TRBD1; clone_size: NA; v_call: TRBV4-3; cdr3_length: 14; cdr3_aa: CASSQETGEYEQYF; cdr3_nt: TGCGCCAGCAGCCAGGAGACAGGGGAGTACGAGCAGTACTTC
j_call: TRBJ1-1; d_call: NA; clone_size: few; v_call: TRBV2; cdr3_length: 14; cdr3_aa: CASSDWTGGTEAFF; cdr3_nt: TGTGCCAGCAGTGATTGGACGGGAGGCACTGAAGCTTTCTTT
j_call: TRBJ1-5; d_call: NA; clone_size: NA; v_call: TRBV19; cdr3_length: 15; cdr3_aa: CASSLVRYSNQPQHF; cdr3_nt: TGTGCCAGTAGTCTTGTCAGATATAGCAATCAGCCCCAGCATTTT
j_call: TRBJ1-1; d_call: NA; clone_size: once; v_call: TRBV28; cdr3_length: 13; cdr3_aa: CASRSGLNTEAFF; cdr3_nt: TGTGCCAGCAGATCCGGGCTGAACACTGAAGCTTTCTTT
j_call: TRBJ2-4; d_call: TRBD1; clone_size: many; v_call: TRBV6-6; cdr3_length: 15; cdr3_aa: CASSFGQGQMNIQYF; cdr3_nt: TGTGCCAGCAGTTTTGGACAGGGGCAAATGAACATTCAGTACTTC
j_call: TRBJ2-1; d_call: NA; clone_size: NA; v_call: TRBV12-3/TRBV12-4; cdr3_length: 15; cdr3_aa: CASRPTVSSYNEQFF; cdr3_nt: TGTGCCAGCAGACCGACGGTGAGCTCCTACAATGAGCAGTTCTTC
j_call: TRBJ2-2; d_call: TRBD1; clone_size: NA; v_call: TRBV5-8; cdr3_length: 15; cdr3_aa: CASSYGQGSTGELFF; cdr3_nt: TGTGCCAGCAGCTACGGACAGGGAAGTACCGGGGAGCTGTTTTTT
j_call: TRBJ1-6; d_call: NA; clone_size: many; v_call: TRBV6-6; cdr3_length: 16; cdr3_aa: CASIIAPGTDNSPLHF; cdr3_nt: TGTGCCAGCATCATTGCACCCGGGACGGATAATTCACCCCTCCACTTT
j_call: TRBJ2-7; d_call: TRBD1; clone_size: few; v_call: TRBV5-1; cdr3_length: 14; cdr3_aa: CASSPRDSGGEQYF; cdr3_nt: TGCGCCAGCAGCCCAAGGGACAGCGGCGGAGAGCAGTACTTC